This TCR beta chain was recorded in a study of identifying expanded T cells in peripheral blood. Clones were sequenced by immunoSEQ multiplex PCR, and TCRdb holds only the in-frame ones, with some missing. The table lists tens of thousands of clones, approximately 81% of them singletons. Overall study findings and caveats: Approximately two-week clone count variance significantly increased as total template count grew.

About this clone itself: No antigen is known for it.

The CDR3 runs 15 residues. CDR1 is SGHRS and CDR2 is YFSETQ in the germline V gene. V was clipped by 7 bases and J by 5 bases; unmatched bases: 13. The origin of this receptor is a person aged 18 to 75 in good health. J is TRBJ2-7 and V is TRBV5-1, with TRBD1 matching 9 bases. Material for sequencing was blood. CDR3 nucleotide sequence: TGCGCCAGCGTTCCCGGGACAGGGTGGGTTGACGAGCAGTACTTC. Its protein is CASVPGTGWVDEQYF.